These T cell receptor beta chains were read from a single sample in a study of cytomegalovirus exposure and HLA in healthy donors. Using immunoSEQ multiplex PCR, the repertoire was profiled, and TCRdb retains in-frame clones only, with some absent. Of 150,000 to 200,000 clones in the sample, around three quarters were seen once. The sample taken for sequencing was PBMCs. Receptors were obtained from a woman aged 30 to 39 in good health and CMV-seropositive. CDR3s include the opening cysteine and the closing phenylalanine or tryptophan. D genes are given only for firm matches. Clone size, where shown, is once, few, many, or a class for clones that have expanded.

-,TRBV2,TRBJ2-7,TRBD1,CASREGQGADEQYF,TGTGCCAGCAGGGAAGGCCAGGGGGCCGACGAGCAGTACTTC
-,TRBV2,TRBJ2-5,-,CASSEQGRGETQYF,TGTGCCAGCAGTGAGCAGGGGCGAGGAGAGACCCAGTACTTC
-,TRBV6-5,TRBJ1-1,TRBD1,CASSSRTGKNTEAFF,TGTGCCAGCAGTTCACGGACAGGAAAGAACACTGAAGCTTTCTTT
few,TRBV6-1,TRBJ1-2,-,CASRLFYGYTF,TGTGCCAGCAGACTTTTCTATGGCTACACCTTC
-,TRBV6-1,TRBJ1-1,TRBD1,CASSLDRVNTEAFF,TGTGCCAGCAGCCTCGACAGGGTGAACACTGAAGCTTTCTTT
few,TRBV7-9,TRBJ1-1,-,CASSLAAGPNTEAFF,TGTGCCAGCAGCTTAGCGGCAGGTCCGAACACTGAAGCTTTCTTT
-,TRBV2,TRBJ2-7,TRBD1,CASRDRGYEQYF,TGTGCCAGCAGAGACAGGGGGTACGAGCAGTACTTC
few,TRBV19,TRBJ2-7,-,CASSIEVVSGYEQYF,TGTGCCAGTAGTATAGAGGTGGTCAGCGGCTACGAGCAGTACTTC
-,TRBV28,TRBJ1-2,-,CASSPSYGYTF,TGTGCCAGCAGTCCGAGTTATGGCTACACCTTC
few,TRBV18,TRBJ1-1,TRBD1,CASSEIPTGGNTEAFF,TGTGCCAGCTCCGAAATACCGACAGGGGGGAACACTGAAGCTTTCTTT
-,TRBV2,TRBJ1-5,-,CASSEDRGSQPQHF,TGTGCCAGCAGTGAGGACAGAGGAAGTCAGCCCCAGCATTTT
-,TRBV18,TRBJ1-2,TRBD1,CASSPGISGQNYGYTF,TGTGCCAGCTCACCGGGGATATCGGGACAGAACTATGGCTACACCTTC
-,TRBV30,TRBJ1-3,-,CAWRNRFSVGNTIYF,TGTGCCTGGAGAAACAGGTTTTCAGTGGGAAACACCATATATTTT
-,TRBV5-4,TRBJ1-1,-,CASSLEGLTGGDTEAFF,TGTGCCAGCAGCTTGGAAGGCCTCACCGGCGGCGACACTGAAGCTTTCTTT
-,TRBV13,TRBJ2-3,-,CASSSGRDTQYF,TGTGCCAGCAGCTCCGGGAGAGATACGCAGTATTTT
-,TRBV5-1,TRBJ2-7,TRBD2,CASTGTSGRSYEQYF,TGCGCCAGCACCGGGACTAGCGGGCGCTCCTACGAGCAGTACTTC
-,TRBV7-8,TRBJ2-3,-,CASSFYIDTQYF,TGTGCCAGCAGCTTTTATATAGATACGCAGTATTTT
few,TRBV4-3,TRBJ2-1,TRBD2,CASSQEGSGRLNEQFF,TGCGCCAGCAGCCAAGAGGGTAGCGGGAGGCTCAATGAGCAGTTCTTC
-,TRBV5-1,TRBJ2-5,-,CASSLDAGNQETQYF,TGCGCCAGCAGCTTGGATGCGGGTAACCAAGAGACCCAGTACTTC
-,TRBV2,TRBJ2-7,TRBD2,CASSDGREGRNEQYF,TGTGCCAGCAGTGATGGGCGGGAGGGCCGGAACGAGCAGTACTTC
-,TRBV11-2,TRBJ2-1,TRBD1,CASSLTQGVNNEQFF,TGTGCCAGCAGCTTAACACAGGGGGTCAACAATGAGCAGTTCTTC
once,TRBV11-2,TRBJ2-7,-,CASSHTGLGYEQYF,TGTGCCAGCAGTCATACAGGGTTAGGCTACGAGCAGTACTTC
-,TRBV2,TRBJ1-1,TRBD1,CASSEGTGRSPEAFF,TGTGCCAGCAGCGAAGGGACAGGGAGGAGCCCTGAAGCTTTCTTT
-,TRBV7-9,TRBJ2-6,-,CASSLGGSGANVLTF,TGTGCCAGCAGCTTGGGGGGCTCTGGGGCCAACGTCCTGACTTTC
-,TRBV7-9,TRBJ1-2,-,CASSLGVVDGYTF,TGTGCCAGCAGCTTAGGAGTGGTGGATGGCTACACCTTC
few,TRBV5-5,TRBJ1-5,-,CASSLVQAGRQPQHF,TGTGCCAGCAGCTTGGTTCAGGCGGGGAGGCAGCCCCAGCATTTT
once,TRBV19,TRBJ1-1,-,CASSISHAGGGPSAFF,TGTGCCAGTAGTATATCTCACGCGGGGGGTGGACCCTCAGCTTTCTTT
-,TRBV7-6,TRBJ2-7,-,CASSLVGADLGEQYF,TGTGCCAGCAGCTTAGTGGGGGCAGATCTAGGGGAGCAGTACTTC
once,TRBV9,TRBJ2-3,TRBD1,CASSSRTGDGTDTQYF,TGTGCCAGCAGCTCACGGACAGGGGACGGCACAGATACGCAGTATTTT
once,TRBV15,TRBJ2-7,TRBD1,CATRFRDRNYEQYF,TGTGCCACCAGATTCCGGGACAGAAACTACGAGCAGTACTTC
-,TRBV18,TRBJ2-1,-,CASSPTVSYNEQFF,TGTGCCAGCTCACCGACAGTCTCCTACAATGAGCAGTTCTTC
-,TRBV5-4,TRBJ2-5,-,CASSFGGGETQYF,TGTGCCAGCAGCTTTGGAGGAGGAGAGACCCAGTACTTC
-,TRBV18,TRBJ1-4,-,CASSPFGRDEKLFF,TGTGCCAGCTCACCGTTTGGGAGGGATGAAAAACTGTTTTTT
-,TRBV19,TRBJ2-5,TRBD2,CASSMGLAGIFQETQYF,TGTGCCAGTAGTATGGGACTAGCGGGTATCTTCCAAGAGACCCAGTACTTC
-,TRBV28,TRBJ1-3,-,CASRAWWAVTGNTIYF,TGTGCCAGCAGGGCTTGGTGGGCCGTTACTGGAAACACCATATATTTT
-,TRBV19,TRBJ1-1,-,CASSIGRQPNTEAFF,TGTGCCAGTAGTATAGGAAGACAGCCGAACACTGAAGCTTTCTTT